The entry below gives a single T cell receptor beta chain sequence along with its context. Its antigen is unidentified. This sample stems from a study of cytomegalovirus exposure and HLA in healthy donors. At the level of the study: Membership in the Caucasian-associated ancestry cluster was found for around 85% of almost 400 genotyped donors. Study-wide results and limits: What was likely a sequencing artifact was a cluster of highly shared sequence variants.

The PCR made use of 60 Vbeta and 13 Jbeta primers. Data came from immunoSEQ multiplex PCR; TCRdb stores just in-frame clones and leaves some out. The sample shows about 120,000 clones, 80% of them seen only once. The sequence was obtained from a female donor in good health and CMV-seropositive. Sequenced: PBMCs.

CDR3 region: CAISLVGGNTEAFF. The CDR3 DNA reads as TGTGCCATCAGCCTAGTAGGGGGAAACACTGAAGCTTTCTTT. V gene TRBV10-3 combines with J gene TRBJ1-1, with TRBD1 as a possible D gene (6 bases). The CDR3 has 14 amino acids. With 6 bases removed from V and 2 bases from J, the gap between germline ends came to 13 bases. CDR1 and CDR2 (germline): ENHRY, SYGVKD.